The rows below give T cell receptor beta chains drawn from one sample of a study of T-cell reconstitution after alpha-beta-depleted transplantation in children. TCRdb itself ran the PCR reads through MiXCR, one entry per CDR3 protein. The sample shows 450,000 to 600,000 distinct CDR3 sequences, about 10% of them seen only once. The starting material was PBMCs, obtained before TCRalphabeta/CD19-depleted stem cell transplant. These receptors were collected from a child aged 2 to 10 with inherited bone marrow failure, due to receive a stem cell transplant. CDR3s include the opening cysteine and the closing phenylalanine or tryptophan. A D gene is named only where the DNA matches it firmly. The size of a clone is reported for some rows only, either as once, few or many, or as a class for expanded clones.

TRBV7-2	NA	15	TRBJ2-7	many	CASSLEAPSVYEQYF	TGTGCCAGCAGCTTAGAAGCGCCTAGCGTCTACGAGCAGTACTTC
TRBV7-2	TRBD2	15	TRBJ2-7	NA	CASSLRGGSLHEQYF	TGTGCCAGCAGCTTAAGAGGCGGGAGTTTGCACGAGCAGTACTTC
TRBV7-9	NA	15	TRBJ2-5	few	CASSLAGRPRETQYF	TGTGCCAGCAGCTTAGCCGGGCGCCCGCGAGAGACCCAGTACTTC
TRBV24-1	NA	14	TRBJ1-2	few	CATSDNNRFYGYTF	TGTGCCACCAGTGACAACAACCGGTTTTATGGCTACACCTTC
TRBV3-1	TRBD1	14	TRBJ2-7	many	CASSQGDREPGQYF	TGTGCCAGCAGCCAAGGGGACAGGGAACCCGGGCAGTACTTC
TRBV12-3/TRBV12-4	TRBD2	17	TRBJ2-2	few	CASSLARGLAFTGELFF	TGTGCCAGCAGTTTAGCCCGGGGACTAGCGTTCACCGGGGAGCTGTTTTTT
TRBV19	NA	16	TRBJ2-3	NA	CASRPDGGGGTDTQYF	TGTGCCAGTAGGCCGGACGGGGGAGGCGGCACAGATACGCAGTATTTT
TRBV5-1	TRBD2	12	TRBJ2-1	many	CASLGLAGEQFF	TGCGCCAGCTTGGGACTAGCGGGAGAGCAGTTCTTC
TRBV7-2	NA	12	TRBJ1-2	many	CAKFRGDYGYTF	TGTGCCAAGTTCCGGGGGGACTATGGCTACACCTTC
TRBV12-3/TRBV12-4	TRBD2	16	TRBJ2-2	many	CASSLRTSGKAGELFF	TGTGCCAGCAGTCTCCGGACTAGCGGGAAGGCCGGGGAGCTGTTTTTT